A selection of T cell receptor beta chains follows, all from one sample in a study of blood T cells in healthy people across ages. TCRdb recomputed calls from the 5' RACE reads with MiXCR, one row per CDR3 protein. Among around 1.7 million distinct CDR3 sequences, 28% were seen once, and the ten largest hold less than 9.5%. Sequencing used blood. The receptors come from a woman aged 25 to 39 in good health. Each CDR3 is given with its conserved first and last residue. The order of the fields is CDR3 DNA, CDR3 protein, V gene, D gene, clone size, J gene. The D gene is left open where the match is weak. The listing skips clone size in some rows; elsewhere it reads once, few, many or a size class.

DNA: TGCGCCAGCAGCTTGGCGATGGGGCATACCTACAATGAGCAGTTCTTC
CDR3: CASSLAMGHTYNEQFF
V: TRBV5-1
D: -
size: -
J: TRBJ2-1

DNA: TGTGCCAGCAGCCTTCTCAGGAACACTGAAGCTTTCTTT
CDR3: CASSLLRNTEAFF
V: TRBV12-3/TRBV12-4
D: -
size: -
J: TRBJ1-1

DNA: TGTGCTAGTGCCATGGGCCGACACTCCTACGAGCAGTACTTC
CDR3: CASAMGRHSYEQYF
V: TRBV12-5
D: -
size: few
J: TRBJ2-7

DNA: TGTGCCAGCAGCCGGACAGGGTTTAGAGGCTACACCTTC
CDR3: CASSRTGFRGYTF
V: TRBV7-2
D: TRBD1
size: -
J: TRBJ1-2

DNA: TGTGCCAGCAGCTTACTCCAGCGATGGCTGTTTTTT
CDR3: CASSLLQRWLFF
V: TRBV11-2
D: -
size: -
J: TRBJ2-2

DNA: TGTGCCAGCAGTGCGTTCTTCTCTGGGGCCAACGTCCTGACTTTC
CDR3: CASSAFFSGANVLTF
V: TRBV2
D: -
size: -
J: TRBJ2-6

DNA: TGTGCCAGCAGCTTACAACTAGCGGGAGCTTGGTCCGAGCAGTACTTC
CDR3: CASSLQLAGAWSEQYF
V: TRBV7-9
D: TRBD2
size: few
J: TRBJ2-7

DNA: TGCAGCGTTGAAGGACTAGCCCAAGAGACCCAGTACTTC
CDR3: CSVEGLAQETQYF
V: TRBV29-1
D: TRBD2
size: few
J: TRBJ2-5

DNA: TGTGCCAGCAGCCAAGAAGATTTTAGGGGGGACTATGGCTACACCTTC
CDR3: CASSQEDFRGDYGYTF
V: TRBV14
D: -
size: -
J: TRBJ1-2

DNA: TGTGCCAGCAGCTTAGCTAGCGGGAGGCTCAATGAGCAGTTCTTC
CDR3: CASSLASGRLNEQFF
V: TRBV7-9
D: TRBD2
size: many
J: TRBJ2-1

DNA: TGCAGTGCTAGAAAAGACAGTCTACTAGCCAAAAACATTCAGTACTTC
CDR3: CSARKDSLLAKNIQYF
V: TRBV20-1
D: -
size: many
J: TRBJ2-4

DNA: TGTGCCACCACAGGGGTTAGCCCAGATACGCAGTATTTT
CDR3: CATTGVSPDTQYF
V: TRBV28
D: TRBD1
size: -
J: TRBJ2-3

DNA: TGTGCCAGCAGTTTTAAATCCGGGACTAGCGAAGGTACGCAGTATTTT
CDR3: CASSFKSGTSEGTQYF
V: TRBV28
D: TRBD2
size: few
J: TRBJ2-3

DNA: TGCGCCAGCAGCTTGGGCCAGCGTCTCTCTGAAGCTTTCTTT
CDR3: CASSLGQRLSEAFF
V: TRBV5-1
D: -
size: -
J: TRBJ1-1

DNA: TGTGCCAGCACAGGGGGAGCGGGAGGTATCGATGAGCAGTTCTTC
CDR3: CASTGGAGGIDEQFF
V: TRBV5-5
D: TRBD2
size: few
J: TRBJ2-1

DNA: TGCAGTGCTAGAGGACCAAACTCCTACAATGAGCAGTACTTC
CDR3: CSARGPNSYNEQYF
V: TRBV20-1
D: -
size: -
J: TRBJ2-7

DNA: TGTGCCACCACCGGGAACAGCTCCTACAATGAGCAGTTCTTC
CDR3: CATTGNSSYNEQFF
V: TRBV7-2
D: -
size: -
J: TRBJ2-1

DNA: TGTGCCATCAGGGAACAGGGGGCGACCCAGTTCTTC
CDR3: CAIREQGATQFF
V: TRBV10-3
D: TRBD1
size: -
J: TRBJ2-1

DNA: TGCGCCAGCAGCCCTCTGGGAGGGAGGTCAGATACGCAGTATTTT
CDR3: CASSPLGGRSDTQYF
V: TRBV4-3
D: TRBD2
size: -
J: TRBJ2-3

DNA: TGCAGTGCTAGGACCCCACGGGCGGGGGGGAATGAGCAGTTCTTC
CDR3: CSARTPRAGGNEQFF
V: TRBV20-1
D: TRBD2
size: few
J: TRBJ2-1

DNA: TGTGCCAGCAGCGTAGGATCAGCGGTGAGCACAGATACGCAGTATTTT
CDR3: CASSVGSAVSTDTQYF
V: TRBV9
D: -
size: -
J: TRBJ2-3

DNA: TGCAGCGTTGGAGGCCCTGAAGCTTTCTTT
CDR3: CSVGGPEAFF
V: TRBV29-1
D: -
size: many
J: TRBJ1-1